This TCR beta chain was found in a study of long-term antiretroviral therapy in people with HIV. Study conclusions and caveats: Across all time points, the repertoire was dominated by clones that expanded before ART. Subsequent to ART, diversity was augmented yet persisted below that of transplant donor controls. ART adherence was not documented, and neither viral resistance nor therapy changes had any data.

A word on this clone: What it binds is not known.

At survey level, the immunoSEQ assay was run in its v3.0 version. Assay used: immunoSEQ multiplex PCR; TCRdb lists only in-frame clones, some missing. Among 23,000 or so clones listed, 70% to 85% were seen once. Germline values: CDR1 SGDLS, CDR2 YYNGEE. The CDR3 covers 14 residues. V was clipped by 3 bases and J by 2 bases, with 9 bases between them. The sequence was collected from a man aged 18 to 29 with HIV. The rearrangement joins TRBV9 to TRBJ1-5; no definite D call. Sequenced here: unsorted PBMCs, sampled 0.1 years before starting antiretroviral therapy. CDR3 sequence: CASSDHGGNQPQHF. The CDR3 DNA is TGTGCCAGCAGCGACCATGGGGGCAATCAGCCCCAGCATTTT.